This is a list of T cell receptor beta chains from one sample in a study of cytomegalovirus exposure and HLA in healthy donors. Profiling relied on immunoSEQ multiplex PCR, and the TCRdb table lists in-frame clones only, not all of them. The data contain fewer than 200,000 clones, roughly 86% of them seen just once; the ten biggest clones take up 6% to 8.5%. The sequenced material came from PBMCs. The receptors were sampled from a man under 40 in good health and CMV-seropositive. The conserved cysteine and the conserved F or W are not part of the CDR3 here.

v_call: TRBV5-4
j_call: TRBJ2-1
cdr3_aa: ASSPPRRNQEQF

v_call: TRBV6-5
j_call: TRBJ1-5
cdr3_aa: ASSYSRAGEQPQH

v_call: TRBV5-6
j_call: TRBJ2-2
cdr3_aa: ASSRRTGELF

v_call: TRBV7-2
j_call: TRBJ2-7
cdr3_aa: ASNHGTAFNEQY

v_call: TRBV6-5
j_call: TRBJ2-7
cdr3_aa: ASSYGGDTEQY

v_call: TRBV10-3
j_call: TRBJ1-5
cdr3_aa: AISGGLDQPQH

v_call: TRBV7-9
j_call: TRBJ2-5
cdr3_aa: ASSRTSGEVTQY

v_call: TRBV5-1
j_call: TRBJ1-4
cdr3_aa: ASSLEQGGEKLF

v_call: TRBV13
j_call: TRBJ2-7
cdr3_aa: ASSSHGGQIDEQY

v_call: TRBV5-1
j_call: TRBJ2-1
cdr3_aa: ASSFTPGRSYNEQF

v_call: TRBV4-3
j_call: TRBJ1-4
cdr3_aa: ASSGVDGEKLF

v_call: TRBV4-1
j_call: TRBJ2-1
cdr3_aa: ASSHRVAGLADNEQF

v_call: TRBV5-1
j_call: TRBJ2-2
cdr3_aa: ASSLAPRGEGTGELF

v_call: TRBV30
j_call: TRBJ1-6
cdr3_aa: AWSPTRAYNSPLH

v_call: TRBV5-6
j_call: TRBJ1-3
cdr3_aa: ASSLGDPWDAGNTIY

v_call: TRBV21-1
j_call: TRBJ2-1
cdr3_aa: ASSLEVREGEQF

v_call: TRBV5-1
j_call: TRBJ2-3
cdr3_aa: ASADRGLDTDTQY

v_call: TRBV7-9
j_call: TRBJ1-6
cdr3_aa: ASSLVLGPRDSPLH

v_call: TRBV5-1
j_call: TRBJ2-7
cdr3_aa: ASSWGQPSYEQY

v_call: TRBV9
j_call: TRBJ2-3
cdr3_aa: ASSVGTSTDTQY

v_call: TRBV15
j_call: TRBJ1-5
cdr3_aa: ATSRPPRGGQPQH

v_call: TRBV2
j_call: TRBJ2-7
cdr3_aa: ASRRQGASYEQY

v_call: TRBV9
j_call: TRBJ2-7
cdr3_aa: ASSPPPGVFNEQY

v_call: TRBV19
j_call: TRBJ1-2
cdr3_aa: ASSPPGQSLGYT

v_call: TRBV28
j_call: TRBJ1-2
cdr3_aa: ASSFDRGRIGYT

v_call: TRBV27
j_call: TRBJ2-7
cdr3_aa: ASSRGVGGEQY

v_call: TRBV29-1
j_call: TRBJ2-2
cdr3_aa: SVTGPGELF

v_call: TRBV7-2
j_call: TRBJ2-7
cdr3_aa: ASSSPSLPGQNSYEQY

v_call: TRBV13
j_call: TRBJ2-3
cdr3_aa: ASSPSGLSTDTQY

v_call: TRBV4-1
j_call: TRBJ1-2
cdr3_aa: ASSPTGGYGYT

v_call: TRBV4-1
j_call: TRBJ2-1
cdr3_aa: ASSQEGIENEQF

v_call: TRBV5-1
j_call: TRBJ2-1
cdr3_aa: ASSFTSGRAGEQF

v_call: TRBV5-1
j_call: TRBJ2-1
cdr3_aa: ASSTTNYNEQF

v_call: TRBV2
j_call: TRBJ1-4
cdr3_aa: ASSARGVQEKLF

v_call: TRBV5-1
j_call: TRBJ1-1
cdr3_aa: ASSLGQMNTEAF

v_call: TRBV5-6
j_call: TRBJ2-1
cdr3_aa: ASSLVLAGENEQF

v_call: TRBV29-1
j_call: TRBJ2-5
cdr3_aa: SVIQGNQETQY

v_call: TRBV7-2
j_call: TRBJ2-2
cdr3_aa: ASSQTRQTGELF

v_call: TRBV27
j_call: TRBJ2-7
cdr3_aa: ASSLLGGPEQY

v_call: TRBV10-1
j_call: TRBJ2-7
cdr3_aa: ASPKGSKSSYEQY

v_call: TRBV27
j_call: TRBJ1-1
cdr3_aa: ASSLSRAGVTEAF